A single sample gave rise to the 21 T cell receptor delta chains below, sequenced in a study of gammadelta T cells in human blood. TCRdb reapplied CATT to the RT-PCR reads. The repertoire holds around 1,200 delta-chain clones, over 8.5% seen once, with roughly 6.4% in the top ten. The sequencing input was non-Vgamma9Vdelta2 gamma-delta T cells from cord blood. Receptor source: a newborn.

The chain joins TRDV1 to TRDJ1; 10 bases are shared with TRDD3. Germline trimming cut 0 bases from V and 3 bases from J; bases unmatched to any gene: 22. This CDR3 region has 22 residues. Per germline, CDR1 TSWWSYY and CDR2 QGS. The CDR3 sequence: CALGELLLPETGGCGASDKLIF. Written as DNA, the CDR3 is TGTGCTCTTGGGGAACTACTCCTACCCGAAACTGGGGGATGTGGGGCATCCGATAAACTCATCTTT.

This clone came up a few times. This clone may be a read error of a much larger clone one base away. Distinct nucleotide sequences in the sample also encode this CDR3. The gene calls are TRDV2 and TRDJ1; D might be TRDD3 (5 bases). As TCRdb names no J gene, one was assigned here on the basis of a DNA match to germline. Germline V gene sequence: CDR1 GEAIGNYY, CDR2 EKD. The CDR3 consists of 15 residues. CDR3 bases: TGTGCCTGTGACATGGGATTCCGGTACACAGATAAACTCATCTTT. Encoded protein: CACDMGFRYTDKLIF.

This clone was recorded a few times. The sample holds other DNA sequences that translate to the same CDR3. V gene TRDV1 combines with J gene TRDJ1; 12 positions match TRDD3. Germline V lookup: CDR1 TSWWSYY, CDR2 QGS. The junction had 4 bases not matched to a gene; V was cut back by 3 bases and J by 5 bases. The CDR3 has 15 amino acids. The CDR3 sequence is CALGDLLGDTDKLIF. CDR3 nucleotide sequence: TGTGCTCTTGGGGATTTACTGGGGGATACTGATAAACTCATCTTT.

This clone was seen just once. A read error likely explains this, since a far larger clone differs by one base. J is TRDJ1 and V is TRDV2; the match to TRDD3 covers 10 bases. Assignment of the J gene here rests on matching the DNA to germline, because TCRdb gives none. The CDR3 is 18 residues long. Germline V CDR1 and CDR2: GEAIGNYY, EKD. This CDR3 is CACDTGRWGIHNTDKLIF. The CDR3 DNA sequence: TGTGCCTGTGACACCGGTCGTTGGGGGATACACAACACTGATAAACTCATCTTT.

By frequency in the sample, this clone is medium-sized. The chain links TRDV2 to TRDJ3, with 8 bases that match TRDD3. J lost 0 bases, V lost 2 bases, and 5 bases had no gene match. CDR3 length: 18 amino acids. Germline V lookup: CDR1 GEAIGNYY, CDR2 EKD. The CDR3 DNA reads TGTGCCTGTGACAACTGGGGGTCCGGCTCCTGGGACACCCGACAGATGTTTTTC. Protein sequence: CACDNWGSGSWDTRQMFF.

This clone was seen only once. A far larger clone is one base from this, pointing to a likely read error. Other nucleotide sequences in the sample specify the same CDR3. The chain has TRDV1 and TRDJ4; D is unresolved. TCRdb does not report a J gene; here it was assigned by matching the DNA to germline references. V was pared by 0 bases and J by 2 bases, with 25 bases between. Germline loops: CDR1 TSWWSYY, CDR2 QGS. The CDR3 has 19 amino acids. The CDR3 sequence is CALGELGKRWYDLARPLIF. CDR3 in DNA: TGTGCTCTTGGGGAACTAGGGAAGAGGTGGTACGATCTAGCAAGACCCCTGATCTTT.

This clone was seen more than once but under ten times. A far larger clone is one nucleotide away, so this likely arose from a read error. In the same sample, other DNA sequences code for this CDR3. The chain has TRAV29/DV5 and TRDJ1; 10 positions match TRDD3. Germline V gene data show CDR1 as NSMFDY and CDR2 as ISSIKDK. The CDR3 is 19 amino acids. Trimming cost V 0 bases and J 5 bases; bases outside gene matches: 19. CDR3 in DNA: TGTGCAGCAAGCGCCGGGGGGATACGCGCGCCCTCGGAGGCAGATAAACTCATCTTT. This encodes CAASAGGIRAPSEADKLIF.

In this sample, this clone is large (0.1 to 1%). The gene calls are TRDV1 and TRDJ3; a possible D gene is TRDD3 (5 bases). This CDR3 region has 19 residues. Per germline, CDR1 TSWWSYY and CDR2 QGS. Trimming shortened V by 1 base and J by 0 bases, and 13 bases separated the two germline ends. DNA for the CDR3: TGTGCTCTTGGGGAACGACCCCCCTGGGACTCCTGGGACACCCGACAGATGTTTTTC. Its protein is CALGERPPWDSWDTRQMFF.

This clone was counted only a few times. The V and J genes are TRDV2 and TRDJ3; TRDD3 aligns across 13 bases. TCRdb offers no J gene call, so here the DNA was matched to germline to obtain one. CDR3 length: 24 residues. Unmatched junction bases numbered 17, after V lost 0 bases and J lost 1 base. Looked up from germline, CDR1 is GEAIGNYY and CDR2 is EKD. The CDR3 region has the DNA TGTGCCTGTGACACCGCCCGTACTGGGGGATACGGGGACCCCCTTTCCTGGGACACCCGACAGATGTTTTTC. It encodes CACDTARTGGYGDPLSWDTRQMFF.

By share of the sample, this clone is large. The identical CDR3 is also encoded by other nucleotide sequences in the sample. V gene TRDV2 combines with J gene TRDJ3; 7 nucleotides align to TRDD3. V was clipped by 3 bases and J by 0 bases; unmatched bases: 1. Germline V gene sequence: CDR1 GEAIGNYY, CDR2 EKD. This CDR3 has 16 residues. The chain's CDR3 is CACDWGSSWDTRQMFF. The CDR3 DNA sequence: TGTGCCTGTGACTGGGGGAGCTCCTGGGACACCCGACAGATGTTTTTC.

Comment on this clone: Just one base apart from a much larger clone, this may be a read error. The J gene is TRDJ2, the V gene TRDV1; 7 bases match TRDD3. CDR3 size: 20 residues. Germline CDR1 reads TSWWSYY; CDR2 reads QGS. Trimming took 2 bases from V and 0 from J; bases not matched to a gene: 15. CDR3: CALGESHWGDEGPLTAQLFF. Here the CDR3 DNA reads TGTGCTCTTGGGGAATCCCACTGGGGAGACGAAGGACCTTTGACAGCACAACTCTTCTTT.

This clone was picked up a small number of times. Given a much more abundant clone one base away, this may be a read error. Other DNA sequences of this sample code for an identical CDR3. The chain carries TRDV1 and TRDJ1, with 9 bases that match TRDD3. Germline trimming cut 3 bases from V and 2 bases from J; bases unmatched to any gene: 25. The germline gives CDR1 TSWWSYY, CDR2 QGS. The CDR3 runs to 22 residues. The CDR3 is CALGDPSYGGIPTDWDTDKLIF. In DNA, the CDR3 is TGTGCTCTTGGGGACCCGTCCTACGGGGGGATACCGACTGATTGGGATACCGATAAACTCATCTTT.

This clone was seen a handful of times. This sequence may be a read error, since a much larger clone differs from it by one base. This chain uses TRDV1 with TRDJ1, with 10 bases fitting TRDD3. Germline loops: CDR1 TSWWSYY, CDR2 QGS. V trimming: 5 bases; J trimming: 8 bases; junction bases outside the gene matches: 26. This CDR3 is 20 amino acids long. CDR3 amino acids: CALGTNLLPVTGGLGGKLIF. CDR3 nucleotide sequence: TGTGCTCTTGGGACAAACCTACTCCCAGTTACTGGGGGATTAGGGGGAAAACTCATCTTT.

For this clone: A much larger clone is a single base away; this may be a read error. The same CDR3 is also encoded by other DNA sequences in this sample. The chain joins TRDV1 to TRDJ1; no definite D call. The ends were cut back, 1 base at V and 5 bases at J, with 14 bases in the middle. Per germline, CDR1 TSWWSYY and CDR2 QGS. The CDR3 runs to 15 residues. The CDR3 loop reads CALGEPTEDPDKLIF. The CDR3 DNA follows: TGTGCTCTTGGGGAACCTACCGAGGACCCTGATAAACTCATCTTT.

A remark on this clone: The likely explanation is a read error, given a far larger clone one base away. This chain links TRDV1 with TRDJ2; TRDD3 is a possible D gene (5 bases). Because TCRdb records no J gene, it was assigned here through a match of the DNA to germline. This CDR3 is 22 amino acids long. Germline V gene data show CDR1 as TSWWSYY and CDR2 as QGS. V lost 2 bases and J 0 bases, leaving 28 bases between the germline ends. CDR3 in amino acids: CALGEGPRVGLRVSALTAQLFF. The CDR3 nucleotides read TGTGCTCTTGGGGAAGGCCCCCGGGTGGGGTTAAGGGTGTCGGCTTTGACAGCACAACTCTTCTTT.

In this sample, this clone turned up a few times. This may be a read error: a much more frequent sequence differs by one nucleotide. This CDR3 is also generated by other DNA sequences in the sample. V gene TRDV1 combines with J gene TRDJ1; 9 positions agree with TRDD2. CDR1 is TSWWSYY, CDR2 QGS, per germline. CDR3 length: 20 residues. CDR3: CALGGTTTFLRGGNTDKLIF. CDR3 bases: TGTGCTCTTGGGGGCACTACAACCTTCCTACGAGGGGGGAACACAGATAAACTCATCTTT.

By sample share, this clone is large. The same CDR3 can be traced to other DNA sequences in this sample. This chain uses TRDV3 with TRDJ4; TRDD3 matches 11 bases. V lost 0 bases to trimming and J lost 2 bases; unmatched junction nucleotides: 8. The germline CDR1 and CDR2 sequences are TVYSNPD and GDNSRS (reference sequence). The CDR3 consists of 15 residues. The CDR3 sequence: CAFSLTGGYGRPLIF. CDR3 coding DNA: TGTGCCTTTAGCCTTACTGGGGGATATGGTAGACCCCTGATCTTT.

This clone rates as medium-sized. Other nucleotide sequences in the sample specify the same CDR3. The genes are TRDV1 and TRDJ1; 9 nucleotides align to TRDD3. CDR3 length: 23 residues. With V trimmed by 0 bases and J by 2 bases, 25 bases remained unmatched. The germline V gene encodes CDR1 TSWWSYY and CDR2 QGS. For the CDR3, the DNA is TGTGCTCTTGGGGAACTCATCATTCCTACTTCCACGGCGTACTGGGGGAGAACCGATAAACTCATCTTT. This sequence encodes CALGELIIPTSTAYWGRTDKLIF.

By sample fraction, this clone is large. Other DNA sequences within the sample encode an identical CDR3. The chain is built from TRDV1 and TRDJ1, with D uncertain. There are 18 residues in the CDR3. Trimming cost V 7 bases and J 0 bases, with 24 bases left between them. The germline CDR1 and CDR2 sequences are TSWWSYY and QGS. The CDR3 reads CALDRVTRRAGYTDKLIF. CDR3 sequence (DNA): TGTGCTCTTGATAGGGTAACGCGGCGTGCTGGTTACACCGATAAACTCATCTTT.

The chain couples TRDV1 to TRDJ1, with D possibly being TRDD2 (6 bases). CDR1 and CDR2 (germline): TSWWSYY, QGS. The CDR3 loop spans 17 amino acids. The germline V and J ends were trimmed by 1 base and 1 base, with 16 bases remaining between them. In DNA form, the CDR3 reads TGTGCTCTTGGGGAACCCCCTTCCGAGTACAGCACCGATAAACTCATCTTT. It translates to CALGEPPSEYSTDKLIF.

In this sample, this clone turned up a few times. A much larger clone is a single base away; this may be a read error. Other DNA sequences from this sample encode an identical CDR3 as well. The V gene is TRDV1, the J gene TRDJ1; D uncertain. Germline values: CDR1 TSWWSYY, CDR2 QGS. This CDR3 spans 19 amino acids. The DNA for the CDR3 is TGTGCTCTTGGGGACCCGGAAGACGGGGTACGCCGGTACACTGATAAACTCATCTTT. It specifies CALGDPEDGVRRYTDKLIF.